The 24 T cell receptor beta chains reported below all come from one sample, sequenced in a study of T cell responses to AZD1222 COVID-19 vaccine. Here immunoSEQ multiplex PCR was the method, and the copy in TCRdb shows in-frame clones only, minus some. The sample shows about 85,000 clones, roughly nine tenths of them seen only once. Sample: peripheral blood, taken on day 0 of AZD1222 vaccination. Receptors originate from an adult in good health.

V is TRBV5-1 and J is TRBJ2-2, with D possibly being TRBD2 (6 bases). Germline V lookup: CDR1 SGHRS, CDR2 YFSETQ. This CDR3 has 16 residues. V was pared by 3 bases and J by 5 bases, with 17 bases between. CDR3 residues: CASSSRDFGDTGELFF. DNA of the CDR3: TGCGCCAGCAGCTCCCGGGACTTTGGAGATACCGGGGAGCTGTTTTTT.

The gene calls are TRBV21-1 and TRBJ1-2; the tabulated D call, TRBD1, remains unverified against the DNA. TRBV21-1 is given as a pseudogene. The CDR3 sequence is 12 residues long. The CDR3, as DNA: TGTGCCAGCAGCAAAGACAGGGCTGGCTACACCTTC. Translated, it gives CASSKDRAGYTF.

This chain uses TRBV19 with TRBJ2-7, with 7 bases identical to TRBD2. CDR3 size: 15 residues. With 5 bases clipped from V and 4 bases from J, the junction kept 11 bases outside the gene matches. Germline V lookup: CDR1 LNHDA, CDR2 SQIVND (reference sequence). Here the CDR3 DNA reads TGTGCCAGTAGTCCAGGGACTACCGGTATGTACGAGCAGTACTTC. Translated, it gives CASSPGTTGMYEQYF. Combining the CDR3 with reference TRBV19 and TRBJ2-7 gives the whole variable domain DGGITQSPKYLFRKEGQNVTLSCEQNLNHDAMYWYRQDPGQGLRLIYYSQIVNDFQKGDIAEGYSVSREKKESFPLTVTSAQKNPTAFYLCASSPGTTGMYEQYFGPGTRLTVT.

DNA of the CDR3: TGTGCCAGCAGTCGGGACTCTGGGGCTTTCTTT. It specifies CASSRDSGAFF. The V and J genes are TRBV6-2 or TRBV6-3 and TRBJ1-1; D perhaps matches TRBD1 (5 bases). V was clipped by 5 bases and J by 11 bases, with 12 bases between them. This CDR3 has 11 residues. CDR1 MNHEY and CDR2 SVGEGT come from the germline V gene.

The chain recombines TRBV27 with TRBJ2-1; 10 positions match TRBD2. The ends lost 5 bases at V and 4 bases at J; junction bases unmatched: 8. The CDR3 is made up of 16 amino acids. Germline loops: CDR1 MNHEY, CDR2 SMNVEV (reference sequence). Here the CDR3 reads CASSPPLAGPYNEQFF. The CDR3 DNA follows: TGTGCCAGCAGTCCCCCACTAGCGGGGCCTTACAATGAGCAGTTCTTC.

The V and J genes are TRBV7-2 and TRBJ2-3; no firm D call. This CDR3 is built from 14 residues. The V gene lost 1 base and the J gene lost 0 bases, with 5 bases spanning the gap. Germline V gene data show CDR1 as SGHTA and CDR2 as FQGNSA. CDR3 DNA: TGTGCCAGCAGCTTAGACTTCAGCACAGATACGCAGTATTTT. It yields the protein CASSLDFSTDTQYF.

This chain connects TRBV7-8 to TRBJ1-5; possibly TRBD1 for D (5 bases). The CDR3 runs to 17 residues. Trimming left V 1 base short and J 1 base short, with 14 bases between. Germline lookup yields CDR1 SGHVS and CDR2 FQNEAQ. CDR3 sequence reads: CASSLGLRGESNQPQHF. CDR3 DNA sequence: TGTGCCAGCAGCTTAGGTCTTAGAGGGGAAAGCAATCAGCCCCAGCATTTT.

The sample holds a few counts of this clone. The chain has TRBV27 and TRBJ1-1, with D tentatively TRBD1 (5 bases). The V gene's germline CDR1 is MNHEY and CDR2 SMNVEV (reference sequence). V lost 6 bases and J 6 bases, leaving 17 bases between the germline ends. The length of the CDR3 is 14 residues. The CDR3 sequence: CASRLGGAAPEAFF. CDR3 nucleotide sequence: TGTGCCAGCAGATTGGGTGGGGCGGCACCTGAAGCTTTCTTT.

The table lists this clone with a count of one. V gene TRBV28 combines with J gene TRBJ2-5, with D possibly being TRBD1 (5 bases). Per the germline V gene, CDR1 is MDHEN and CDR2 is SYDVKM. V was pared by 7 bases and J by 0 bases, with 9 bases between. The CDR3 spans 13 residues. The CDR3 sequence: CASNGADQETQYF. In DNA form, the CDR3 reads TGTGCCAGCAATGGGGCGGACCAAGAGACCCAGTACTTC.

J is TRBJ2-1 and V is TRBV6-9; D is perhaps TRBD1 (5 bases). V lost 6 bases, J lost 2 bases, and 23 bases lay in between. The CDR3 spans 18 residues. From germline, CDR1 is MNHGY and CDR2 SVAAGI. CDR3 sequence (DNA): TGTGCCAGCAGCCAGAAATCACAGGCGCCCTCGACCTACAATGAGCAGTTCTTC. Its translation: CASSQKSQAPSTYNEQFF.

The chain carries TRBV29-1 and TRBJ1-1; the D gene is possibly TRBD1 (6 bases). CDR1 and CDR2 from the germline V gene are SQVTM and ANQGSEA. The CDR3 consists of 15 residues. V shed 4 bases and J shed 0 bases, with 15 bases lying between them. The CDR3 region is CSVAGTPPLNTEAFF. The CDR3 DNA sequence: TGCAGCGTTGCAGGGACACCCCCGCTGAACACTGAAGCTTTCTTT. The full variable domain, its missing parts supplied by reference TRBV29-1 and TRBJ1-1, is SAVISQKPSRDICQRGTSLTIQCQVDSQVTMMFWYRQQPGQSLTLIATANQGSEATYESGFVIDKFPISRPNLTFSTLTVSNMSPEDSSIYLCSVAGTPPLNTEAFFGQGTRLTVV.

The gene calls are TRBV7-9 and TRBJ1-2; D is undetermined. The CDR3 is made up of 12 amino acids. Trimming cost V 5 bases and J 4 bases, with 8 bases left between them. CDR1 and CDR2 (germline): SEHNR, FQNEAQ (reference sequence). The CDR3 spells CASSQQFYGYTF. CDR3 sequence (DNA): TGTGCCAGCAGCCAACAGTTCTATGGCTACACCTTC. The full variable domain, in which reference TRBV7-9 and TRBJ1-2 provide the parts outside the CDR3, is DTGVSQNPRHKITKRGQNVTFRCDPISEHNRLYWYRQTLGQGPEFLTYFQNEAQLEKSRLLSDRFSAERPKGSFSTLEIQRTEQGDSAMYLCASSQQFYGYTFGSGTRLTVV.

CDR3 in amino acids: CASSPTGTYEQYF. As DNA, the CDR3 is TGTGCCAGCAGCCCTACAGGGACCTACGAGCAGTACTTC. This chain links TRBV7-9 with TRBJ2-7, with a weak D call TRBD1 (6 bases). The length of the CDR3 is 13 residues. V lost 5 bases and J lost 2, with 10 bases in between. Per the germline V gene, CDR1 is SEHNR and CDR2 is FQNEAQ (reference sequence).

The chain uses TRBV24-1 and TRBJ2-7, with 7 bases that match TRBD1. CDR1 KGHDR and CDR2 SFDVKD come from the germline V gene. The CDR3 has 18 amino acids. V lost 1 base to trimming and J lost 3 bases; unmatched junction nucleotides: 14. The CDR3 protein is CATSDLGGTGTVRYEQYF. CDR3 coding DNA: TGTGCCACCAGTGATTTAGGGGGAACCGGGACAGTGCGCTACGAGCAGTACTTC.

This clone is categorized as medium-sized. The chain uses TRBV25-1 and TRBJ2-3; D is unclear. The germline V and J ends were trimmed by 1 base and 0 bases, with 5 bases remaining between them. The CDR3 length is 14 residues. CDR1 is MGHDK and CDR2 is SYGVNS in the germline V gene. The CDR3 nucleotides are TGTGCCAGCAGTGAATTGGGGAGCACAGATACGCAGTATTTT. Its protein is CASSELGSTDTQYF.

This clone was seen a few times. V gene TRBV5-5 combines with J gene TRBJ1-5; 7 bases fit TRBD1. After removal of 4 bases from V and 5 bases from J, the junction contained 6 bases not matched to a gene. CDR3 length: 14 residues. Germline V gene data show CDR1 as SGHKS and CDR2 as YYEKEE (reference sequence). CDR3 amino acids: CASSIGTGDQPQHF. As DNA, the CDR3 is TGTGCCAGCAGCATCGGCACAGGGGATCAGCCCCAGCATTTT. Full variable domain (outside the CDR3, taken from reference TRBV5-5 and TRBJ1-5): DAGVTQSPTHLIKTRGQQVTLRCSPISGHKSVSWYQQVLGQGPQFIFQYYEKEERGRGNFPDRFSARQFPNYSSELNVNALLLGDSALYLCASSIGTGDQPQHFGDGTRLSIL.

The chain recombines TRBV5-1 with TRBJ2-7; D is unclear. The germline gives CDR1 SGHRS, CDR2 YFSETQ. With 6 bases removed from V and 4 bases from J, the gap between germline ends came to 23 bases. The CDR3 spans 16 residues. This CDR3 reads CASNSNSGRPQYEQYF. The CDR3, as DNA: TGCGCCAGCAATTCCAACTCCGGGCGTCCCCAATACGAGCAGTACTTC.

The chain links TRBV6-6 to TRBJ1-4; no clear D. This CDR3 contains 14 residues. Germline V gives CDR1 MNHNY, CDR2 SVGAGI (reference sequence). V gave up 6 bases and J gave up 5 bases, with 13 bases separating them. CDR3 amino acids: CASSPQKINEKLFF. DNA for the CDR3: TGTGCCAGCAGCCCACAGAAGATCAATGAAAAACTGTTTTTT.

This chain uses TRBV25-1 with TRBJ2-7; a possible D gene is TRBD1 (6 bases). The germline V and J ends were trimmed by 3 bases and 5 bases, with 11 bases remaining between them. This CDR3 has 13 residues. Germline V lookup: CDR1 MGHDK, CDR2 SYGVNS. The chain's CDR3 is CASSDRGWNEQYF. The CDR3 DNA is TGTGCCAGCAGTGATAGGGGGTGGAACGAGCAGTACTTC.

The chain links TRBV4-1 to TRBJ2-5, with a tentative D call TRBD2 (5 bases). V was cut by 1 base and J by 4 bases, with 13 bases left in between. Germline V gene sequence: CDR1 MGHRA, CDR2 YSYEKL. The CDR3 sequence is 15 residues long. Here the CDR3 DNA reads TGCGCCAGCAGCCAAGCTTTTCGAGCGGTAGAGACCCAGTACTTC. It specifies CASSQAFRAVETQYF.

This clone occurred once. The chain links TRBV24-1 to TRBJ2-7; 11 bases align to TRBD1. CDR3 length equals 15 residues. The germline CDR1 and CDR2 sequences are KGHDR and SFDVKD. The trim removed 4 bases at V and 3 bases at J, leaving 4 bases unmatched. CDR3 residues: CATSDPGTGGYEQYF. The DNA of the CDR3 is TGTGCCACCAGTGACCCCGGGACAGGGGGCTACGAGCAGTACTTC.

This chain connects TRBV3-1 (or the pseudogene TRBV3-2) to TRBJ1-2; perhaps TRBD1 as D (6 bases). This CDR3 is 14 amino acids long. The germline gives CDR1 LGHDT, CDR2 YNNKEL (reference sequence). The V and J ends lost 2 bases and 4 bases respectively, with 11 bases between them. Here the CDR3 reads CASSQRDTSYGYTF. The CDR3 nucleotides read TGTGCCAGCAGCCAAAGGGACACCAGCTATGGCTACACCTTC.

This chain joins TRBV6-1 and TRBJ2-2, with D unresolved. Deletions cut 3 bases from V and 3 bases from J, with 5 bases between. The CDR3 is 13 amino acids. Germline V CDR1 and CDR2: MNHNS, SASEGT. In nucleotides, the CDR3 is TGTGCCAGCAGTGATGTCCACACCGGGGAGCTGTTTTTT. Amino acid sequence: CASSDVHTGELFF.

The chain couples TRBV19 to TRBJ2-1; D is perhaps TRBD2 (5 bases). This CDR3 comprises 14 residues. Trimming took off 5 bases at V and 0 bases at J, with 8 bases between the two ends. In germline, CDR1 is LNHDA, CDR2 SQIVND (reference sequence). For the CDR3, the DNA is TGTGCCAGTAGTGAGCGGCACTCCTACAATGAGCAGTTCTTC. Amino acids: CASSERHSYNEQFF.